This TCR beta chain emerged from a study of siplizumab effects on memory and regulatory T cells. Findings and limits, study-wide: Only a minor fraction of alloreactive clones mapped to unstimulated subsets. Many proliferating CD4+ or CD8+ clones remained unclassified. Roughly 75-96% of them could not be assigned either a naive or a memory phenotype. Memory cells seemed less diverse than naive T cells, which seemed major alloresponse contributors. Alloreactive sequences tracing back to unstimulated CD4+ memory cells fell significantly with siplizumab.

Only in-frame clones appear in the TCRdb table, and some are missing; sequencing was by immunoSEQ multiplex PCR. Among tens of thousands of clones listed, 93% were seen once. V was shortened by 0 bases and J by 7 bases, with 8 bases between the two germline ends. The CDR3 runs to 13 residues. CDR1 is SGHRS and CDR2 is YFSETQ in the germline V gene. Concerning this clone itself: The antigen is undetermined.

This sequence originates from a human donor in good health. The chain recombines TRBV5-1 with TRBJ2-1; no clear D gene. The sequencing sample was made of CD8+ T cells sorted from blood. In nucleotides, the CDR3 is TGCGCCAGCAGCTTGGCCCCCCAGAATGAGCAGTTCTTC. Protein product: CASSLAPQNEQFF.